A single sample is the source of the 22 T cell receptor beta chains below, sequenced in a study of T-cell memory formation after mild COVID-19. From the 5' RACE reads, TCRdb called clonotypes with MiXCR, one entry per CDR3 protein. The profile shows roughly 300,000 distinct CDR3 sequences, roughly 8.2% of them singletons. The sequenced material came from PBMCs or a T cell subset sorted from them (not recorded which). The receptors were sampled from a man between 18 and 35 years old who had mild COVID-19 (a few samples of this study predate the infection). Cell type and time point are not known.

The V call is TRBV6-1, the J call TRBJ2-3; TRBD1 agrees at 8 bases. The V gene's germline CDR1 is MNHNS and CDR2 SASEGT. V was clipped by 3 bases and J by 0 bases; unmatched bases: 2. This CDR3 has 15 amino acids. DNA of the CDR3: TGTGCCAGCAGTGAGGACAGGGCTAGCACAGATACGCAGTATTTT. Its translation is CASSEDRASTDTQYF.

This clonotype was detected only a few times. This chain joins TRBV20-1 and TRBJ1-4; possibly TRBD1 for D (6 bases). From germline, CDR1 is DFQATT and CDR2 SNEGSKA (reference sequence). CDR3 length: 15 amino acids. Trimming removed 3 bases from V and 7 bases from J, with 18 bases in between. The CDR3 nucleotides read TGCAGTGCTAGGTCGGTAAAGGACAGTGGTGAAAAACTGTTTTTT. Encoded protein: CSARSVKDSGEKLFF.

Only a few counts were recorded for this clonotype. The rearrangement links TRBV20-1 to TRBJ2-1, with 8 bases fitting TRBD1. The CDR3 runs to 15 residues. Germline V CDR1 and CDR2: DFQATT, SNEGSKA (reference sequence). The junction had 3 bases not matched to a gene; V was cut back by 2 bases and J by 0 bases. The CDR3 nucleotides read TGCAGTGCTAGACGGGACAGGAGCTCCTACAATGAGCAGTTCTTC. It yields the protein CSARRDRSSYNEQFF.

This clonotype appeared many times. The J gene is TRBJ2-7, the V gene TRBV7-6; D is uncertain. CDR1 and CDR2 from the germline V gene are SGHVS and FNYEAQ. V gave up 1 base and J gave up 0 bases, with 7 bases separating them. CDR3 length: 14 residues. The CDR3 bases are TGTGCCAGCAGCTTAGGTACGAGCTCCTACGAGCAGTACTTC. Its translation: CASSLGTSSYEQYF. Complete variable domain (other parts from reference TRBV7-6 and TRBJ2-7): GAGVSQSPRYKVTKRGQDVALRCDPISGHVSLYWYRQALGQGPEFLTYFNYEAQQDKSGLPNDRFSAERPEGSISTLTIQRTEQRDSAMYRCASSLGTSSYEQYFGPGTRLTVT.

The chain employs TRBV24-1 and TRBJ2-2, with D possibly matching TRBD1 (5 bases). Looked up from germline, CDR1 is KGHDR and CDR2 is SFDVKD. Trimming stripped 5 bases from V and 2 bases from J, with 11 bases between. The CDR3 loop spans 15 amino acids. The CDR3 sequence is CATSVSQGNTGELFF. Written as DNA, the CDR3 is TGTGCCACCAGTGTCTCCCAGGGAAACACCGGGGAGCTGTTTTTT.

There are a few counts of this clonotype. The chain employs TRBV28 and TRBJ2-2, with 11 bases matching TRBD1. This CDR3 has 15 amino acids. Germline V gives CDR1 MDHEN, CDR2 SYDVKM. With 4 bases clipped from V and 3 bases from J, the junction kept 1 base outside the gene matches. The CDR3 protein is CASSSGQGDTGELFF. The CDR3 region has the DNA TGTGCCAGCAGTTCGGGACAGGGGGACACCGGGGAGCTGTTTTTT.

The sample holds a few counts of this clonotype. The chain has TRBV9 and TRBJ1-2, with TRBD1 matching 9 bases. The CDR3 has 14 amino acids. Germline loops: CDR1 SGDLS, CDR2 YYNGEE. The V segment lost 6 bases and the J segment 4 bases; nucleotides outside the gene matches: 7. The CDR3 DNA reads TGTGCCAGCACCGCAGAGGACAGGGGCTATGGCTACACCTTC. As protein: CASTAEDRGYGYTF.

V is TRBV12-3 or TRBV12-4 and J is TRBJ1-1; D ambiguous. Trimming pared 7 bases from V and 9 bases from J, leaving 18 bases between. The CDR3 has 13 amino acids. CDR3 in amino acids: CASTPRRRSKAFF. DNA for the CDR3: TGTGCCAGCACCCCCCGACGAAGGTCCAAAGCTTTCTTT.

This clonotype was seen repeatedly, ten times or more. This sequence joins TRBV5-1 and TRBJ1-2; 8 nucleotides agree with TRBD1. The CDR3 is made up of 16 amino acids. V lost 0 bases, J lost 7 bases, and 11 bases stayed unmatched. Germline V gives CDR1 SGHRS, CDR2 YFSETQ. The CDR3 sequence: CASSLVAGQGYSGYTF. The DNA for the CDR3 is TGCGCCAGCAGCTTGGTTGCCGGACAGGGTTATAGTGGCTACACCTTC.

This clonotype showed up just a few times. The V gene is TRBV12-3 or TRBV12-4, the J gene TRBJ1-1; the D gene is possibly TRBD1 (5 bases). The CDR3 spans 14 residues. V was pared by 2 bases and J by 4 bases, with 11 bases between. The CDR3 loop reads CASSLWARGTEAFF. In nucleotides, the CDR3 is TGTGCCAGCAGTTTATGGGCGAGGGGCACTGAAGCTTTCTTT.

This clonotype was observed at least ten times. The V and J genes are TRBV4-1 and TRBJ1-5; maybe TRBD1 (5 bases). Germline CDR1 is MGHRA and CDR2 is YSYEKL. Trimming removed 3 bases at V and 2 bases at J, with 14 bases between. The CDR3 sequence is 16 residues long. As DNA, the CDR3 is TGCGCCAGCAGCCAGGGGCCGCCCCGGCGCAATCAGCCCCAGCATTTT. Translating it yields CASSQGPPRRNQPQHF.

This chain joins TRBV7-9 and TRBJ1-5; D unresolved. Looked up from germline, CDR1 is SEHNR and CDR2 is FQNEAQ (reference sequence). The CDR3 consists of 12 residues. Trimming removed 5 bases at V and 7 bases at J, with 9 bases between. CDR3 in amino acids: CASSRTGQPQHF. The CDR3 DNA follows: TGTGCCAGCAGCCGGACGGGACAGCCCCAGCATTTT.

This clonotype was detected only a few times. The chain is built from TRBV5-6 and TRBJ1-2, with D tentatively TRBD1 (5 bases). This CDR3 has 14 amino acids. The V end lost 0 bases, the J end lost 4 bases, and 10 bases lay between the germline ends. CDR1 and CDR2 (germline): SGHDT, YYEEEE. CDR3 protein: CASSLDGAVYGYTF. In DNA, the CDR3 is TGTGCCAGCAGCTTGGATGGGGCAGTCTATGGCTACACCTTC.

This clonotype was detected a few times. The V gene is TRBV7-9, the J gene TRBJ2-7, with 7 bases that match TRBD1. Germline trimming cut 5 bases from V and 0 bases from J; bases unmatched to any gene: 1. This CDR3 spans 13 amino acids. Germline CDR1 reads SEHNR; CDR2 reads FQNEAQ (reference sequence). Here the CDR3 reads CASSGTVSYEQYF. The CDR3 coding sequence is TGTGCCAGCAGCGGGACAGTCTCCTACGAGCAGTACTTC.

V usage is TRBV11-2 and J usage is TRBJ1-2; TRBD1 matches 8 bases. Germline CDR1 is SGHAT and CDR2 is FQNNGV. The CDR3 has 16 residues. Trimming at V came to 4 bases and at J to 2 bases, leaving 9 bases not matched to a gene. CDR3 loop: CASSSLKRTGNYGYTF. The CDR3 DNA reads as TGTGCCAGCAGCTCACTCAAGAGGACAGGGAACTATGGCTACACCTTC.

This clonotype was counted ten times or more. V is TRBV4-3 and J is TRBJ1-4; 7 bases fit TRBD1. The length of the CDR3 is 16 residues. CDR1 is LGHNA and CDR2 is YSLEER in the germline V gene. V dropped 5 bases and J dropped 1; count of bases not matched to a gene: 7. CDR3 sequence reads: CASSDDRVVTNEKLFF. CDR3 coding DNA: TGCGCCAGCAGCGACGACAGGGTGGTAACTAATGAAAAACTGTTTTTT.

The chain combines TRBV29-1 with TRBJ2-1; the D is unclear. Germline lookup yields CDR1 SQVTM and CDR2 ANQGSEA. The V end was cut by 7 bases, the J end by 0 bases, with 13 bases between. The CDR3 is made up of 14 amino acids. For the CDR3, the DNA is TGCAGCGCCGTGGACCGGAGCTCCTACAATGAGCAGTTCTTC. Residues: CSAVDRSSYNEQFF.

A remark on this clonotype: A read error may be the cause here, since a much bigger clone is one base away. The chain joins TRBV7-2 to TRBJ2-2, with D hard to call. In germline, CDR1 is SGHTA, CDR2 FQGNSA. CDR3 size: 15 residues. V was clipped by 2 bases and J by 9 bases, with 16 bases between them. The CDR3: CASSLNTGWTWELFF. Written as DNA, the CDR3 is TGTGCCAGCAGCTTAAATACGGGCTGGACCTGGGAGCTGTTTTTT.

This clonotype was detected many times. This rearrangement joins TRBV20-1 to TRBJ1-5; D is perhaps TRBD1 (5 bases). Germline V gene sequence: CDR1 DFQATT, CDR2 SNEGSKA (reference sequence). Between the trimmed V and J ends, which lost 4 bases and 1 base, there was a span of 11 bases. The CDR3 extends over 14 amino acids. The CDR3 here is CSATSGGSNQPQHF. The CDR3 DNA follows: TGCAGTGCTACCTCGGGGGGGAGCAATCAGCCCCAGCATTTT.

This clonotype was detected a few times. V and J are TRBV27 and TRBJ2-5, with TRBD1 identical over 7 bases. V dropped 6 bases and J dropped 4; count of bases not matched to a gene: 5. CDR1 is MNHEY, CDR2 SMNVEV, per germline (reference sequence). The CDR3 is 13 residues long. CDR3 sequence reads: CASSRGQRETQYF. The CDR3 DNA reads as TGTGCCAGCAGCCGGGGACAGCGAGAGACCCAGTACTTC.

CDR3 DNA sequence: TGTGCCAGCACCTCTATCTCTACGGCGGAAGAGACCCAGTACTTC. It encodes CASTSISTAEETQYF. The J gene is TRBJ2-5, the V gene TRBV28; D call uncertain. The V end was cut by 7 bases, the J end by 3 bases, with 18 bases between. This CDR3 has 15 amino acids. CDR1 is MDHEN and CDR2 is SYDVKM in the germline V gene.

This clonotype was seen many times. The chain combines TRBV7-2 with TRBJ2-2; D possibly corresponds to TRBD2 (5 bases). This CDR3 region has 14 residues. CDR1 is SGHTA and CDR2 is FQGNSA in the germline V gene. The V and J ends lost 5 bases and 6 bases respectively, with 13 bases between them. CDR3 sequence reads: CASSEGVGAGELFF. The CDR3 DNA reads TGTGCCAGCAGCGAGGGCGTCGGAGCCGGGGAGCTGTTTTTT.